This TCR beta chain is drawn from a study of glioma-infiltrating T cells (dated by TCRdb to between 2015 and 2016). Study-wide context: The study sequenced TCR alpha- and beta-chain repertoires from glioma tissue, from non-neoplastic brain tissue and from matched peripheral blood mononuclear cells. To gauge divergence between tissue and blood T-cell populations, every tissue-infiltrating repertoire was compared against the peripheral blood repertoire from the same patient. The paired cohort was made up of three low-grade glioma patients, several primary glioblastoma patients and three non-glioma patients who contributed non-neoplastic brain tissue. Points the paper makes about the study in general: Small numbers underpinned the group comparisons: roughly 8 glioblastoma patients, three low-grade glioma patients and three non-neoplastic patients. Very few CDR3 sequences were shared between tissue and blood, attributed to high CDR3 diversity and limited sampling. VJ-independent divergence between tissue and blood was found to be below expectation in non-neoplastic patients but above expectation in all gliomas, particularly low-grade gliomas.

With respect to this clonotype: Its antigen specificity is not known. Just one base apart from a much larger clone, this may be a read error. The conserved final phenylalanine or tryptophan is absent from the CDR3, which likely points to a read error.

The iRepertoire nested amplicon-rescue multiplex PCR (arm-PCR) platform was used to amplify TCR alpha and beta CDR3 regions from RNA. The input for one-step reverse transcription and amplification was 100-400 ng of tissue mRNA or PBMC total RNA. After bead purification, a secondary multiplex PCR added Illumina adapters, and libraries were gel-purified between 200 and 400 bp. Internal 6-nucleotide barcodes were carried by the libraries and were used for demultiplexing. Sequencing of libraries was performed on an Illumina MiSeq with 2x220 or 2x250 nucleotide paired-end reads. As for the authors' bioinformatics: Paired reads were merged with FLASH 1.2.11 and aligned to the GRCh37 human genome with BWA-MEM before extracting TRA and TRB reads. For V and J assignment, an IMGT-derived reference of cassette sequences and CDR3 motifs that included pseudogenes was used. Reads were translated in three frames, and productive CDR3s were defined by a C…FGXG motif without stop codons. Unique combinations of V-J cassette pair and CDR3 amino acid sequence were defined as clonotypes. Reads were filtered by Hamming distance, thresholded by each sample's sequence error rate in mapped regions. TCRdb reanalyzed the raw reads on its own, using fastp at Q25 for trimming and MiXCR for clone calling, and kept in-frame beta chains. All rows with the same CDR3 protein become a single entry with the most common DNA and genes. The V and J calls shown here were made by TCRdb, not taken from the authors' results. The sample profile shows more than 95,000 distinct CDR3 sequences; 25% to 35% of them were found once. The biggest ten clones account for roughly 45% of the sample.

The CDR3 adds up to 13 amino acids, both ends counted. Only the CDR3 DNA is retained, 39 bases long and in frame from the first base. V sheds 2 bases and J sheds 6 bases, leaving 10 bases between their ends. Reading the germline V gene (reference sequence) gives CDR1 SEHNR and CDR2 FQNEAQ. The chain is assembled from TRBV7-9 and TRBJ1-1, with the D gene not confidently named. Material for sequencing was glioma tissue, nonneoplastic brain tissue, or PBMCs (not recorded which). The sequence was obtained from a human donor with low-grade glioma or glioblastoma, undergoing nonglioma brain surgery, or in good health (not recorded which). The CDR3 protein: CASSLIKSSEAFS. The DNA sequence is as follows: TGTGCCAGCAGCTTAATAAAGTCCTCTGAAGCTTTCTCT.